This T cell receptor beta chain is from a study of response to subunit inactivated influenza vaccine. Study outcomes and limitations: Each seasonal flu vaccination may recruit only limited new T cells, authors suggested.

A few counts support this clonotype. Its specificity is unknown. TCRdb reprocessed the RT-PCR reads with MiXCR, giving one entry per CDR3 protein. The data hold 450,000 to 500,000 distinct CDR3 sequences, with approximately 11% observed a single time. The CDR3 is 16 residues long. Losses at the gene ends were 1 base for V and 4 bases for J; bases not matched to a gene: 10. Germline CDR1 and CDR2: SGHKS and YYEKEE (reference sequence). This TCR came from a man aged 50 or older who received an inactivated influenza vaccine. This rearrangement joins TRBV5-5 to TRBJ2-7; 8 nucleotides agree with TRBD1. Sequences were derived from PBMCs from blood, sampled 35 to 45 days after vaccination. The CDR3 loop is CASSLSAGGPVYEQYF. The CDR3 DNA is TGTGCCAGCAGCTTGTCCGCAGGGGGCCCCGTTTACGAGCAGTACTTC.